What follows are 7 T cell receptor beta chains derived from one specimen sequenced in a study of T cells in Graves' hyperthyroidism and ophthalmopathy. Amplified TCR beta CDR3 regions came from RNA transcripts. An initial round of RT-PCR targeting the TCR CDR3 relied on the HTBI primer set. MiXCR, run by TCRdb on the multiplex PCR reads, gives a single entry per CDR3 protein. This sample has 500,000 to 650,000 distinct CDR3 sequences, with about 15% found just once. The sample comprised blood. The source of these receptors is a woman in her forties or fifties with Graves' ophthalmopathy.

This clonotype appeared a few times. V usage is TRBV9 and J usage is TRBJ1-1, with a tentative D call TRBD1 (5 bases). Looked up from germline, CDR1 is SGDLS and CDR2 is YYNGEE. This CDR3 has 15 amino acids. Trimming took 3 bases from V and 2 from J, leaving 14 bases between them. CDR3 DNA: TGTGCCAGCAGCGAATCCGGGACCTATAACACTGAAGCTTTCTTT. It encodes CASSESGTYNTEAFF.

The genes are TRBV28 and TRBJ1-5; 7 bases map to TRBD1. Trimming took 10 bases from V and 0 from J; bases not matched to a gene: 18. Per germline, CDR1 MDHEN and CDR2 SYDVKM. The CDR3 has 18 amino acids. CDR3 residues: CATSTIQGTLYSNQPQHF. CDR3 nucleotides: TGTGCCACAAGCACGATACAGGGGACTCTTTATAGCAATCAGCCCCAGCATTTT.

This clonotype was observed at least ten times. This chain links TRBV20-1 with TRBJ2-7, with 10 positions matching TRBD2. Germline V gene lookup returns CDR1 DFQATT and CDR2 SNEGSKA (reference sequence). The length of the CDR3 is 18 residues. Unmatched junction bases numbered 18, after V lost 4 bases and J lost 3 bases. The CDR3 DNA reads as TGCAGTGCTACAACTACCGGGACTAGCGATATTTCTTACTACGAGCAGTACTTC. Residues: CSATTTGTSDISYYEQYF.

The chain combines TRBV5-4 with TRBJ2-1; 8 bases are a match to TRBD2. The CDR3 loop spans 16 amino acids. The germline gives CDR1 SGHNT, CDR2 YYREEE (reference sequence). V shed 0 bases and J 4 bases; nucleotides not matched to a gene: 6. The CDR3 DNA reads TGTGCCAGCAGCTTGGTGGGACTAGGTTGGTACAATGAGCAGTTCTTC. The encoded protein is CASSLVGLGWYNEQFF.

This clonotype was seen at least ten times. J is TRBJ2-1 and V is TRBV6-2 or TRBV6-3; D not resolved. This CDR3 region has 15 residues. Germline CDR1 and CDR2: MNHEY and SVGEGT. Between the trimmed V and J ends, which lost 6 bases and 5 bases, there was a span of 17 bases. The CDR3 region is CASSFRHFLHNEQFF. The DNA for the CDR3 is TGTGCCAGCAGCTTCCGACATTTTCTACACAATGAGCAGTTCTTC.

This clonotype was recorded at least ten times. The V gene is TRBV27, the J gene TRBJ2-3, with TRBD2 matching 9 bases. Per the germline V gene, CDR1 is MNHEY and CDR2 is SMNVEV (reference sequence). V lost 2 bases to trimming and J lost 7 bases; unmatched junction nucleotides: 10. The CDR3 length is 16 residues. CDR3 nucleotides: TGTGCCAGCAGTTTACTTGGCGGGAGGGAAAGCTATACGCAGTATTTT. It encodes CASSLLGGRESYTQYF.

This clonotype was observed at least ten times. The V call is TRBV27, the J call TRBJ2-7; TRBD1 matches at 11 bases. With V trimmed by 3 bases and J by 6 bases, 10 bases remained unmatched. Per germline, CDR1 MNHEY and CDR2 SMNVEV (reference sequence). The CDR3 runs to 16 residues. This CDR3 is CASSFSGSGTGGEQYF. Here the CDR3 DNA reads TGTGCCAGCAGTTTTAGTGGTAGCGGGACAGGGGGCGAGCAGTACTTC.